This T cell receptor beta chain was identified during a study of blood T cell repertoires in COVID-19. Under the authors' procedure: From reference gene primer amplification, estimates of nucleated cell counts were derived. Data came from immunoSEQ multiplex PCR; TCRdb stores just in-frame clones and leaves some out. V, J and clone size are taken as reported in that table, and D and trimming were inferred from the DNA itself. This table has about 150,000 clones, roughly 84% appearing once. Trimming took off 4 bases at V and 1 base at J, with 16 bases between the two ends. The CDR3 is 16 residues long. Germline assignment: CDR1 SNHLY and CDR2 FYNNEI. The Seattle site enrolled patients during active infection and followed them longitudinally.

The V and J genes are TRBV2 and TRBJ1-1, with D uncertain. This TCR came from a woman aged 55-75 years with COVID-19, enrolled during active disease. Sequencing was done on a sample of peripheral blood. The CDR3 loop reads CASSVEAARANTEAFF. As DNA, the CDR3 is TGTGCCAGCAGTGTCGAGGCAGCGAGGGCGAACACTGAAGCTTTCTTT. Filled out from reference TRBV2 and TRBJ1-1, the complete variable domain reads EPEVTQTPSHQVTQMGQEVILRCVPISNHLYFYWYRQILGQKVEFLVSFYNNEISEKSEIFDDQFSVERPDGSNFTLKIRSTKLEDSAMYFCASSVEAARANTEAFFGQGTRLTVV.